This T cell receptor (beta chain) was captured in a study of post-analysis software for immune sequencing data. Study findings and constraints: Comparison with controls showed significantly lower normalized Chao1 diversity in multiple sclerosis patients.

The TCR beta cDNA libraries carried unique molecular identifiers. MiXCR, run by TCRdb on the PCR reads, gives a single entry per CDR3 protein. This table holds almost 700,000 distinct CDR3 sequences, 59% found once. On this clonotype: Its antigen remains unknown.

The clonotype was recovered from a girl aged 2-10 years with multiple sclerosis. Specimen: blood.

The DNA for the CDR3 is TGCGCCAGCAGCATAGGACAGGGCGGGGACGAGCAGTACTTC. Encoded protein: CASSIGQGGDEQYF. The V and J genes are TRBV5-1 and TRBJ2-7; 8 positions match TRBD1. Germline assignment: CDR1 SGHRS and CDR2 YFSETQ. J gave up 5 bases and V 4 bases, and 8 bases lay outside the gene matches. The CDR3 covers 14 residues. The full variable domain, completed using reference TRBV5-1 and TRBJ2-7, is KAGVTQTPRYLIKTRGQQVTLSCSPISGHRSVSWYQQTPGQGLQFLFEYFSETQRNKGNFPGRFSGRQFSNSRSEMNVSTLELGDSALYLCASSIGQGGDEQYFGPGTRLTVT.